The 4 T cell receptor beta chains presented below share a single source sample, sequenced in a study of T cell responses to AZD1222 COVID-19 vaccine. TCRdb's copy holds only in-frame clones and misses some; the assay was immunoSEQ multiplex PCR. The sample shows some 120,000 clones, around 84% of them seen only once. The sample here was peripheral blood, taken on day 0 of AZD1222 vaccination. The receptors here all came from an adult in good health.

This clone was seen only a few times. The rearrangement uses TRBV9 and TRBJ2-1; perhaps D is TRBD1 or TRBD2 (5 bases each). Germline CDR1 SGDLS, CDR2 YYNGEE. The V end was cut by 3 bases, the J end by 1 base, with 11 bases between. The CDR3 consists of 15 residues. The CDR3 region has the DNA TGTGCCAGCAGCGAAAGAGGGGAATCCTACAATGAGCAGTTCTTC. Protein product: CASSERGESYNEQFF.

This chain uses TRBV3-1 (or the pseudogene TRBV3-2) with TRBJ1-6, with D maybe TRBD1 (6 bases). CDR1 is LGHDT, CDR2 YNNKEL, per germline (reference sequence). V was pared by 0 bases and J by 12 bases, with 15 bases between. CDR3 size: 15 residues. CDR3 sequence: CASSQEGHVEGPLHF. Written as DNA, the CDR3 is TGTGCCAGCAGCCAAGAGGGACACGTTGAGGGACCCCTCCACTTT.

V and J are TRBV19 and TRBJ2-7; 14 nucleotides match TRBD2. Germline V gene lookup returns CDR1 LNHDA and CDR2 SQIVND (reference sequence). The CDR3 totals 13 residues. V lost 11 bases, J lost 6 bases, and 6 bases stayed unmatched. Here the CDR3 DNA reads TGTGCCGCTACCGGGACTAGCGGGGGCGAGCAGTACTTC. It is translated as CAATGTSGGEQYF. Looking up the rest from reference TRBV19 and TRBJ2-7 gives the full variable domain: DGGITQSPKYLFRKEGQNVTLSCEQNLNHDAMYWYRQDPGQGLRLIYYSQIVNDFQKGDIAEGYSVSREKKESFPLTVTSAQKNPTAFYLCAATGTSGGEQYFGPGTRLTVT.

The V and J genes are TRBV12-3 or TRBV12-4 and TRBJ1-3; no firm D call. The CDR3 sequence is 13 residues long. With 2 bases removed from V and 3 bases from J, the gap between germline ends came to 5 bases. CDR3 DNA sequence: TGTGCCAGCAGTTTATCCGATGGAAACACCATATATTTT. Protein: CASSLSDGNTIYF.